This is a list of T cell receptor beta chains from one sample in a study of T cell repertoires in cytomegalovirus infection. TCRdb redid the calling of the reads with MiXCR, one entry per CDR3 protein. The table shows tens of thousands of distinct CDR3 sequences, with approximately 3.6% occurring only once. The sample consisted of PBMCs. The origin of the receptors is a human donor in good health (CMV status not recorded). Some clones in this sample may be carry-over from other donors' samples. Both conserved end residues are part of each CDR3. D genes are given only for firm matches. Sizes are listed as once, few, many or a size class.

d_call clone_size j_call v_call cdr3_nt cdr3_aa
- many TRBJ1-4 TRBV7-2 TGTGCCAGCAGCGCGACGACAGCAACTAATGAAAAACTGTTTTTT CASSATTATNEKLFF
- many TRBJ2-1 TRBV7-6 TGTGCCAGCAGCCCCGAGGAGTACGGCGAACCCAATGAGCAGTTCTTC CASSPEEYGEPNEQFF
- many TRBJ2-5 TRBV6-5 TGTGCCAGCAGTTACACCCCAGGGACAGAGACCCAGTACTTC CASSYTPGTETQYF
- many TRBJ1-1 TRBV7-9 TGTGCCAGCAGCTTACGGGACATTAGTTACACTGAAGCTTTCTTT CASSLRDISYTEAFF
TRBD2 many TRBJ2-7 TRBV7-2 TGTGCCAGCAGGAGGGGTAGCGGGGCTACCTACGAGCAGTACTTC CASRRGSGATYEQYF
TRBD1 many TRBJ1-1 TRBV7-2 TGTGCCAGCAGCGGACAGGGTAGATTCGAAGCTTTCTTT CASSGQGRFEAFF
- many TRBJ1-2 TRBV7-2 TGTGCCAGCAGCTTAGCCCCGGGACTGAAGAATGGCTACACCTTC CASSLAPGLKNGYTF
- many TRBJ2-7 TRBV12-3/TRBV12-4 TGTGCCAGCAGTACCTACCCGACAGCCGTCTACGAGCAGTACTTC CASSTYPTAVYEQYF
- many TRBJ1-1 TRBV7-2 TGTGCCAGCAGCCCAACCGGGGGAGCTTTCTTT CASSPTGGAFF
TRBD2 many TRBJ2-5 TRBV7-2 TGTGCCAGCAGCTTATCGGGAGGCCAAGAGACCCAGTACTTC CASSLSGGQETQYF
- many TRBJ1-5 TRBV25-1 TGTGCCAGCAGTGAAGCCCCCATTGGGAGGTATAGCAATCAGCCCCAGCATTTT CASSEAPIGRYSNQPQHF
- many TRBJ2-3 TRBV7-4 TGTGCCAGCAGCTTAGGGAGGCCAGATACGCAGTATTTT CASSLGRPDTQYF
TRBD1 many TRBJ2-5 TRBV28 TGTGCCAGCAGTGAGGCGACAGGGTACGGGGAGACCCAGTACTTC CASSEATGYGETQYF
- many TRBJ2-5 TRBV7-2 TGTGCCAGCAGCCAGGGGGCGGGAGGAAGGCAAGAGACCCAGTACTTC CASSQGAGGRQETQYF
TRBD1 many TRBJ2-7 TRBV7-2 TGTGCCAGCAGCTTATCCATGGGACAGGGTAATCTCGAGCAGTACTTC CASSLSMGQGNLEQYF
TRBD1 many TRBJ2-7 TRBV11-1 TGTGCCAGCAGCTTACCGGGACAGAGCTCCTACGAGCAGTACTTC CASSLPGQSSYEQYF
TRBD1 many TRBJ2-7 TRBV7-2 TGTGCCAGCAGCCGTAGAGGCGGACAGGGCGGGTACGAGCAGTACTTC CASSRRGGQGGYEQYF
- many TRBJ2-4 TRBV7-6 TGTGCCAGCAGCTTAACAGCGGTAGACATTCAGTACTTC CASSLTAVDIQYF
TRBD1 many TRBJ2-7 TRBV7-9 TGTGCCAGCAGCTTAGGGACAGGTTACTACGAGCAGTACTTC CASSLGTGYYEQYF
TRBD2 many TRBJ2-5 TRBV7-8 TGTGCCAGCAGCTTCCCTTTTGGCGGGGGGGCGTTTGAGACCCAGTACTTC CASSFPFGGGAFETQYF
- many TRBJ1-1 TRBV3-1 TGTGCCAGCAGCCAACGGACAGCGAACACTGAAGCTTTCTTT CASSQRTANTEAFF
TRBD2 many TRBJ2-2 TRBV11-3 TGTGCCAGCAGCATCGGGAGGGTAATTACCGGGGAGCTGTTTTTT CASSIGRVITGELFF
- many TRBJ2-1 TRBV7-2 TGTGCCAGCAGCTCAGGGGTAGCGTACAATGAGCAGTTCTTC CASSSGVAYNEQFF
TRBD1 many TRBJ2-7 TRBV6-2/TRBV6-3 TGTGCCAGCACCCGACGACAGGGGACCTACGAGCAGTACTTC CASTRRQGTYEQYF
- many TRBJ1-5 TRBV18 TGTGCCAGCTCACCCCATGCCGAGGAGCCCCAGCATTTT CASSPHAEEPQHF
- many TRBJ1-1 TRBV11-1 TGTGCCAGCAGCAACGGACGGGGTCTCACTGAAGCTTTCTTT CASSNGRGLTEAFF
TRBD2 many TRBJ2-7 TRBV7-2 TGTGCCAGCAGCTCCGGACTAGCGGGGGGGCTGAAGTACGAGCAGTACTTC CASSSGLAGGLKYEQYF
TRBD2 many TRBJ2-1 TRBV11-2 TGTGCCAGCAGCTTAGAGACTAGCGGGGGCTATGAGCAGTTCTTC CASSLETSGGYEQFF
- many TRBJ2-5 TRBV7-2 TGTGCCAGCAGCTTAATGGGTGGGGTCCAAGAGACCCAGTACTTC CASSLMGGVQETQYF
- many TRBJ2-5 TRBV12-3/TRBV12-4 TGTGCCAGCAGTTTACAGGGCTGGGAGACCCAGTACTTC CASSLQGWETQYF
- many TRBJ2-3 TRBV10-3 TGTGCCATCAGTGAGTCGGGCAGCACAGATACGCAGTATTTT CAISESGSTDTQYF
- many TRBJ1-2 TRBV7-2 TGTGCCAGCAGCTTAGGATCCTCAGGGGCTCGGGGCTACACCTTC CASSLGSSGARGYTF
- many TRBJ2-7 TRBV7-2 TGTGCCAGCAGCTCAGATAAAACACAGGGCCTCTACGAGCAGTACTTC CASSSDKTQGLYEQYF
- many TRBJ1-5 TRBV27 TGTGCCAGCAGTTTCCCCCTAACCCAGCCCCAGCATTTT CASSFPLTQPQHF
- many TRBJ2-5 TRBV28 TGTGCCAGCAGTGCCGACACTCTCCAAGAGACCCAGTACTTC CASSADTLQETQYF